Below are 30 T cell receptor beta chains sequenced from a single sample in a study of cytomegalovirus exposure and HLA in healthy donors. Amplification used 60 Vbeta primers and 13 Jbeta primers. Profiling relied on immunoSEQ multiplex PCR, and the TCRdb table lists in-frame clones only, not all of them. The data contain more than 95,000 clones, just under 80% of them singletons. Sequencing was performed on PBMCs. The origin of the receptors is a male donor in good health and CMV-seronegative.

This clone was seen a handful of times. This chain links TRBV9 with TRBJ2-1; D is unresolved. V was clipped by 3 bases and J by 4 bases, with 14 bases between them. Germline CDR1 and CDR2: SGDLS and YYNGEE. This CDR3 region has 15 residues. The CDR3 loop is CASSARSARYNEQFF. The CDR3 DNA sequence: TGTGCCAGCAGCGCCCGGAGCGCGAGATACAATGAGCAGTTCTTC.

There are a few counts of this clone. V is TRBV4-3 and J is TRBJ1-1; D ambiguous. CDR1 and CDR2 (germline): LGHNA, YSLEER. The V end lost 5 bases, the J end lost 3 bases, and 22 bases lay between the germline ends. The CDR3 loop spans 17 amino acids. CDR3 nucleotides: TGCGCCAGCAGCTTCCTCCTGGGGAGGGCGGGCGACACTGAAGCTTTCTTT. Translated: CASSFLLGRAGDTEAFF.

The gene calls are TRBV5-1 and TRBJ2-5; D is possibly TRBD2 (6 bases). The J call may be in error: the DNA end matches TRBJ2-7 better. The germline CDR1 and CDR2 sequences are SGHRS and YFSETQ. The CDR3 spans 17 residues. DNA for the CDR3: TGCGCCAGCAGTCCAACCGGGGGACGCCAGAGCTCCTACGAGCAGTACTTC. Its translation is CASSPTGGRQSSYEQYF.

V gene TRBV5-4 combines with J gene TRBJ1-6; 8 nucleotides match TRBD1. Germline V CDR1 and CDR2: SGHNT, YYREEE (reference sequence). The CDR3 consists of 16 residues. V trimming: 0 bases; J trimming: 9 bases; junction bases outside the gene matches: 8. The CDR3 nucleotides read TGTGCCAGCAGCTTGGCAGGGGGCGGAATTAGTTCACCCCTCCACTTT. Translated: CASSLAGGGISSPLHF.

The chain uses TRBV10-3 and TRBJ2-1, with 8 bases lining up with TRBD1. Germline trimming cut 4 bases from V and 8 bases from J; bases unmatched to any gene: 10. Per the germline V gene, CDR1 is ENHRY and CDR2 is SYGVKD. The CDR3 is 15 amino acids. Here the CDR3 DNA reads TGTGCCATCAGTGGGACAGGGACAAGTATCGATGAGCAGTTCTTC. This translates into CAISGTGTSIDEQFF.

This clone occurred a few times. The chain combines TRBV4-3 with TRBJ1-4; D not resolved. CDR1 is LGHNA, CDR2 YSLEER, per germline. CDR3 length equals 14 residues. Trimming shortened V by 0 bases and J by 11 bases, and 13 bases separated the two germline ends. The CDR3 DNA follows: TGCGCCAGCAGCCAAGAGAAGGGAGTGAGTAAACTGTTTTTT. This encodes CASSQEKGVSKLFF.

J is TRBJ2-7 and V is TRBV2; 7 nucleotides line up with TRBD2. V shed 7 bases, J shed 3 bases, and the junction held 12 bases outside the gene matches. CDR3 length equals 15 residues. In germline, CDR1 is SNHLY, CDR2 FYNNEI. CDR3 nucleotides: TGTGCCAGCAAGGGCTCCCGCGGGAGTGGCTACGAGCAGTACTTC. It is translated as CASKGSRGSGYEQYF.

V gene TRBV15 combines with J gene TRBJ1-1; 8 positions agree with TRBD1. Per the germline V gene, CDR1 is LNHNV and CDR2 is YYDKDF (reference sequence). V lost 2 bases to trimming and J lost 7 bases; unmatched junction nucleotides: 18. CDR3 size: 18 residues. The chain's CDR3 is CATSRPSLRDRPGGEAFF. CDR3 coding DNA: TGTGCCACCAGCAGACCCTCCCTCCGGGACAGGCCTGGGGGTGAAGCTTTCTTT. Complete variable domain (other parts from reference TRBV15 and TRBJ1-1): DAMVIQNPRYQVTQFGKPVTLSCSQTLNHNVMYWYQQKSSQAPKLLFHYYDKDFNNEADTPDNFQSRRPNTSFCFLDIRSPGLGDTAMYLCATSRPSLRDRPGGEAFFGQGTRLTVV.

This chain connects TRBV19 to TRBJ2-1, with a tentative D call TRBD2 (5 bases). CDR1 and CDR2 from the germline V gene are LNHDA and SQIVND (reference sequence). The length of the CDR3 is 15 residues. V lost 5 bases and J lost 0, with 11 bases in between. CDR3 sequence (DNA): TGTGCCAGTAGTCTAGGACTGCCCTCCTACAATGAGCAGTTCTTC. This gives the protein CASSLGLPSYNEQFF.

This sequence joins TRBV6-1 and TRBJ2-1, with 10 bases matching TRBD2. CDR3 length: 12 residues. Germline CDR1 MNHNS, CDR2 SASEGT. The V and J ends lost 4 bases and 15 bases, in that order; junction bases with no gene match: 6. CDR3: CASSVSGRASFF. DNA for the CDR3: TGTGCCAGCAGTGTAAGCGGGAGGGCCTCGTTCTTC.

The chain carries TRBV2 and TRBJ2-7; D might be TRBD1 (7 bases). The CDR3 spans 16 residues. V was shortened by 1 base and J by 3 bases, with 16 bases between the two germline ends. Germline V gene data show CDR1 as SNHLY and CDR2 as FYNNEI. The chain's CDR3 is CASSEGRGAGGYEQYF. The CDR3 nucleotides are TGTGCCAGCAGTGAAGGGAGGGGGGCAGGGGGCTACGAGCAGTACTTC.

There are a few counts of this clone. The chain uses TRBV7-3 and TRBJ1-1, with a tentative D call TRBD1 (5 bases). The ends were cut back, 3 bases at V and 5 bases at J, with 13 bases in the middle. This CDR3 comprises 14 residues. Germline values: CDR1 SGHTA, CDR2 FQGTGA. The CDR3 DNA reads TGTGCCAGCAGCTTCCGCGGGGGGAGAACTGAAGCTTTCTTT. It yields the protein CASSFRGGRTEAFF.

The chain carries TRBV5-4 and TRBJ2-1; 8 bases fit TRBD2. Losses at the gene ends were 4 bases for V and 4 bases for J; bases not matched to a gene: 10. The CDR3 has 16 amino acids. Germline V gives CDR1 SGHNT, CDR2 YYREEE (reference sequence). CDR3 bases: TGTGCCAGCAGCCAAACACTAGCGGAGTCGTACAATGAGCAGTTCTTC. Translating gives CASSQTLAESYNEQFF.

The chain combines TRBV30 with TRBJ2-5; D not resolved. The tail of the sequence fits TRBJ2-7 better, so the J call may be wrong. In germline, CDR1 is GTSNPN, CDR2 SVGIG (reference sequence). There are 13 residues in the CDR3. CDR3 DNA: TGTGCCTGGAGTCCCTTTCCCTCCTACGAGCAGTACTTC. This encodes CAWSPFPSYEQYF.

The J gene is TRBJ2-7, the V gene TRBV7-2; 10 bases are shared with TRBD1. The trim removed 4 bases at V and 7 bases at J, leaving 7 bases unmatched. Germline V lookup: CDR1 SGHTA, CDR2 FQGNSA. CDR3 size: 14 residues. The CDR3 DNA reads TGTGCCAGCAGCTCCCGGGACAGGGGTTATGAGCAGTACTTC. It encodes CASSSRDRGYEQYF.

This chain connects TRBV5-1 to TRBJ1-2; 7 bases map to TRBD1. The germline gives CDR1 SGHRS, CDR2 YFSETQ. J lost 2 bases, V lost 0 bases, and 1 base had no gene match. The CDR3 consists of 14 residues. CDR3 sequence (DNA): TGCGCCAGCAGCTTGGCGGGACAGAACTATGGCTACACCTTC. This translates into CASSLAGQNYGYTF.

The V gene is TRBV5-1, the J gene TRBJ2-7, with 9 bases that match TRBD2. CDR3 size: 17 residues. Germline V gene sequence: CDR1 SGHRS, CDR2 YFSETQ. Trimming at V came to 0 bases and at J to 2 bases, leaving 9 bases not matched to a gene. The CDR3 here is CASSLVAGVPTPYEQYF. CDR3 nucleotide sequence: TGCGCCAGCAGCTTGGTAGCGGGAGTACCAACCCCCTACGAGCAGTACTTC.

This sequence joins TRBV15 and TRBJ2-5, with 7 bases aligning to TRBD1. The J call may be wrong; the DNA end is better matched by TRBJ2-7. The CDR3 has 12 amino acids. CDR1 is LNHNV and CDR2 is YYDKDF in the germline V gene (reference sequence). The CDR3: CATSNPGGEQYF. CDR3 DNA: TGTGCCACCAGCAACCCAGGGGGCGAGCAGTACTTC.

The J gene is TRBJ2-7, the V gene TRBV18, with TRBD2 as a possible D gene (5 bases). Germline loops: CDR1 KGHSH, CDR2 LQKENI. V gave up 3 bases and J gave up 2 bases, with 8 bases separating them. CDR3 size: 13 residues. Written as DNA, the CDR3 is TGTGCCAGCTCACCGACGGGGACCTACGAGCAGTACTTC. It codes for CASSPTGTYEQYF.

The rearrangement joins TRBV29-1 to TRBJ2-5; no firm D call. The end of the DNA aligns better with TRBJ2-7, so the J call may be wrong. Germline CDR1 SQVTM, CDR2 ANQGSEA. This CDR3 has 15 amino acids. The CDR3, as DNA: TGCAGCGTTGAAGATCTTCGAGGAGCCCCCTACGAGCAGTACTTC. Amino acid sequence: CSVEDLRGAPYEQYF.

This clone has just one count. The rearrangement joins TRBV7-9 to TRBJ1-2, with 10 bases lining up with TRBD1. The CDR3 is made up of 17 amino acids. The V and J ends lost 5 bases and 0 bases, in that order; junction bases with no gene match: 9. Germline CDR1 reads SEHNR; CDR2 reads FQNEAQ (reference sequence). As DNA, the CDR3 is TGTGCCAGCAGCGAATCCAAGACAGGGGGCTCTAACTATGGCTACACCTTC. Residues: CASSESKTGGSNYGYTF.

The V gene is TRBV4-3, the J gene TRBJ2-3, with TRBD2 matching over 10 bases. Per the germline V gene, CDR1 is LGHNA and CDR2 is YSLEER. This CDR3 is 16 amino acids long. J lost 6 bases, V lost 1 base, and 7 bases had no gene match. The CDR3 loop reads CASSQGPAGGPDTQYF. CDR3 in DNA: TGCGCCAGCAGCCAAGGACCAGCGGGAGGGCCGGATACGCAGTATTTT.

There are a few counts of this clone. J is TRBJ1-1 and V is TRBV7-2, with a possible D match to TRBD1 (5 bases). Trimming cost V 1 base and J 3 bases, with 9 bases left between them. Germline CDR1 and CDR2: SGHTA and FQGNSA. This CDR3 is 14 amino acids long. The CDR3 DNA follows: TGTGCCAGCAGCTTAGATGGGGCCTACACTGAAGCTTTCTTT. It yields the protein CASSLDGAYTEAFF.

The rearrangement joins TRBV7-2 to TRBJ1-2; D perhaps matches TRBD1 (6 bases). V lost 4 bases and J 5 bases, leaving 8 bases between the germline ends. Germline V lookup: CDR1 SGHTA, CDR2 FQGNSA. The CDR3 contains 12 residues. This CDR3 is CASSYRDYGYTF. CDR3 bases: TGTGCCAGCAGCTACAGGGATTATGGCTACACCTTC.

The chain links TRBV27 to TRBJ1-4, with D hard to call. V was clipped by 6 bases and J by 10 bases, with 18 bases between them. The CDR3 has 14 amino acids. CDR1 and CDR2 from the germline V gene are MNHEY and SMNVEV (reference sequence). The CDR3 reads CASRGIVGRGKLFF. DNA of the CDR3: TGTGCCAGCAGGGGAATAGTGGGTCGGGGAAAACTGTTTTTT.

In DNA, the CDR3 is TGTGCCAGCAGCACGGGCGCTAGCGGGAGTCTTTCCTACAATGAGCAGTTCTTC. Its translation is CASSTGASGSLSYNEQFF. The chain combines TRBV11-3 with TRBJ2-1; 10 bases are shared with TRBD2. This CDR3 comprises 18 residues. Trimming removed 5 bases from V and 1 base from J; junction bases left unmatched: 11. Germline CDR1 SGHNT, CDR2 YENEEA.

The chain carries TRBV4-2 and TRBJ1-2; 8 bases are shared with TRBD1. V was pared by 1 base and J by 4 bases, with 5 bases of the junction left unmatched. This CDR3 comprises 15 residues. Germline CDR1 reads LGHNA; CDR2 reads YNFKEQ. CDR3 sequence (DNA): TGTGCCAGCAGCCAAGGAGACAGGGGAGGCTATGGCTACACCTTC. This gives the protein CASSQGDRGGYGYTF.

The DNA for the CDR3 is TGTGCCAGCAGCCCAGCCGCGGGGGCCGGGAATGAGCAGTTCTTC. Translated: CASSPAAGAGNEQFF. The V gene is TRBV7-3, the J gene TRBJ2-1; D is perhaps TRBD2 (7 bases). Trimming removed 5 bases from V and 7 bases from J, with 18 bases in between. The CDR3 is 15 amino acids. Germline lookup yields CDR1 SGHTA and CDR2 FQGTGA.

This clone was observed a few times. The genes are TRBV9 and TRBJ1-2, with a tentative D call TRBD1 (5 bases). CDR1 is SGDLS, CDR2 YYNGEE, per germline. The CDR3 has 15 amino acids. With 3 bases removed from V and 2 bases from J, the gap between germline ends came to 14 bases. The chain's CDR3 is CASSAEGVSNYGYTF. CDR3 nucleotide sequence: TGTGCCAGCAGCGCCGAAGGGGTGTCGAACTATGGCTACACCTTC.

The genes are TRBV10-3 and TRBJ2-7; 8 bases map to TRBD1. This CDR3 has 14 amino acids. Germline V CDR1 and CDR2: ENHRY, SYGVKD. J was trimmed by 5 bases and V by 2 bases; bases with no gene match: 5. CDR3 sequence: CAISEGQGGHEQYF. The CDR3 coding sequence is TGTGCCATCAGTGAGGGACAGGGTGGGCACGAGCAGTACTTC.